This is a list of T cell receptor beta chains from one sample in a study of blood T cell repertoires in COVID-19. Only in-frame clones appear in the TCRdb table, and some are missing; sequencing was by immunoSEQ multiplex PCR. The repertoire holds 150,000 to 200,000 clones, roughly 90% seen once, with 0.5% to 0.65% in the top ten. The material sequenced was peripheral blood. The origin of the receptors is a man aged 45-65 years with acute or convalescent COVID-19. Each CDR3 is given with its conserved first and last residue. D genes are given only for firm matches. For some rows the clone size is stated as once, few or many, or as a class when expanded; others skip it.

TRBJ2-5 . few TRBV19 TGTGCCAGTAGCCTAGCCACATTCCAAGAGACCCAGTACTTC CASSLATFQETQYF
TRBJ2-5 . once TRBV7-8 TGTGCCAGCAGCAGAAGAGCGGATAGCCAAGAGACCCAGTACTTC CASSRRADSQETQYF
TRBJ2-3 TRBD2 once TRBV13 TGTGCCAGCAGCCCCTGGACTAGCGGGGGTGATACGCAGTATTTT CASSPWTSGGDTQYF
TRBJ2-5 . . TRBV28 TGTGCCAGCAGCCTACAAGAGACCCAGTACTTC CASSLQETQYF
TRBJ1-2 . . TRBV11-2 TGTGCCAGCAGCTTAGAACCCAGGCACTATGGCTACACCTTC CASSLEPRHYGYTF
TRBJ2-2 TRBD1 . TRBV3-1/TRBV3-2 TGTGCCAGCAGCCGGACAGGAAACACCGGGGAGCTGTTTTTT CASSRTGNTGELFF
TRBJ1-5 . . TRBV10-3 TGTGCCATCAGTGATGGGTTAGCAGCCGGTAGTCAGCCCCAGCATTTT CAISDGLAAGSQPQHF
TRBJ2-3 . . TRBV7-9 TGTGCCAGCAGCGATACAGGGATCCTCACAGATACGCAGTATTTT CASSDTGILTDTQYF
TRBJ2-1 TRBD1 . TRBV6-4 TGTGCCAGCAGCGGTCCCTTGACAGGGGGCGATGAGCAGTTCTTC CASSGPLTGGDEQFF
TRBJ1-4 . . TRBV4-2 TGTGCCAGCAGCCAGAGACAGGCCGCCACTAATGAAAAACTGTTTTTT CASSQRQAATNEKLFF
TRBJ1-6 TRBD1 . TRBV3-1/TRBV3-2 TGTGCCAGCAGCCAGGCAGACAGGGTAAATTCACCCCTCCACTTT CASSQADRVNSPLHF
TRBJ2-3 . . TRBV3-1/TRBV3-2 TGTGCCAGCAGCCGCTCCCCTTCGGGCACAGATACGCAGTATTTT CASSRSPSGTDTQYF
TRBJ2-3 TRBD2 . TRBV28 TGTGCCAGCAGCGTTACCTCGGGGGGAGTCACAGATACGCAGTATTTT CASSVTSGGVTDTQYF
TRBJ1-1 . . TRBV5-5 TGTGCCAGCAGTATACAGACAGGCATCCTTAAGGCTTTCTTT CASSIQTGILKAFF
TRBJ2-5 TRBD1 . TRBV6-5 TGTGCCAGCAGTTACTCGCGGACAGGGGAGACCCAGTACTTC CASSYSRTGETQYF
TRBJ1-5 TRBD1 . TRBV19 TGTGCCAGTAGTAATACCGCGGGACAGGGGGGTCGGCCCCAGCATTTT CASSNTAGQGGRPQHF
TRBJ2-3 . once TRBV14 TGTGCCAGCAGCCAAGATCGGAACGGGGGGCCCCGCGGGGATACGCAGTATTTT CASSQDRNGGPRGDTQYF
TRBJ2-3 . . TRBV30 TGTGCCTGGACTAGTCTCACAGATACGCAGTATTTT CAWTSLTDTQYF
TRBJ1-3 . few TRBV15 TGTGCCACCAGCAGAGATCTGCCGGCGGTCTCTGGAAACACCATATATTTT CATSRDLPAVSGNTIYF
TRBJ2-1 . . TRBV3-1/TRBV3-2 TGTGCCAGCAGCCATAGGAGCAATGAGCAGTTCTTC CASSHRSNEQFF
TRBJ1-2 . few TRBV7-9 TGTGCCAGCAGCTTAGCTGCAGGGTACTATGGCTACACCTTC CASSLAAGYYGYTF
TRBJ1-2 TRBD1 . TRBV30 TGTGCCTGGACCCTAGACAGGGAGATCTATGGCTACACCTTC CAWTLDREIYGYTF
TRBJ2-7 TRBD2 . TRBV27 TGTGCCAGCAGTCACATAGGGACTAGCGGGAGCCACGAGCAGTACTTC CASSHIGTSGSHEQYF
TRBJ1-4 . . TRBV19 TGTGCCAGTAGTTACACAGTTAATGAAAAACTGTTTTTT CASSYTVNEKLFF
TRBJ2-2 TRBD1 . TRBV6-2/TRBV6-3 TGTGCCAGCAGTTCAGGGGGCGCGAACACCGGGGAGCTGTTTTTT CASSSGGANTGELFF
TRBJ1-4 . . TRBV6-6 TGTGCCAGCAGTACACAGGGTTATGAAAAACTGTTTTTT CASSTQGYEKLFF
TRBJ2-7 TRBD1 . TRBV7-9 TGTGCCAGCAGCTTAGGTGGACAGGGCTACGAGCAGTACTTC CASSLGGQGYEQYF
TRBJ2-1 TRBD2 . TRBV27 TGTGCCAGCAGTTTATCACTAGCGGACCACAATGAGCAGTTCTTC CASSLSLADHNEQFF
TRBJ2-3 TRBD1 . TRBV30 TGTGCCTGGAGTGTACTGGACAGGGCTCCCACAGATACGCAGTATTTT CAWSVLDRAPTDTQYF